Described below is a single T cell receptor (beta chain) sequence and its context. No antigen is known for it. No base-level quality is on record; no much larger clone is a single base apart. The record originates from a study of control samples from healthy donors and cancer patients (dated by TCRdb to 2020 to 2021). V lost 3 bases and J lost 7 bases, and the count of bases not matched to a germline gene is 5. Reading from cysteine to phenylalanine, the CDR3 counts 13 amino acids. Only the CDR3 region is kept as DNA, spanning 39 bases read in frame from base 1. CDR1 and CDR2, per the germline V gene (reference sequence), are GTSNPN and SVGIG. The library relied on the immunoSEQ multiplex PCR assay. Entries here come from immuneACCESS through TCRdb and include only in-frame sequences with V and J called. Some clones fail to appear in such tables; in the studies checked, an unresolved V gene covers under half of the shortfall, and the cause of the remainder is unknown. The sample yields under 200,000 clones; around 94% were counted once. The ten biggest clones cover about 15% of the sample.

The rearranged chain carries TRBV30 and TRBJ1-4; 7 central bases correspond to TRBD1. This TCR came from a man in his fifties or sixties with colorectal cancer. Sequences were obtained from PBMCs. The CDR3 is CAWSGQATEKLFF. The nucleotide sequence is TGTGCCTGGAGCGGACAGGCCACTGAAAAACTGTTTTTT.